This T cell receptor beta chain stems from a study of T cell clonotyping in hematopoietic cell transplantation. Overall study results and limits: Broader posttransplant TCR repertoire diversity was predicted by graft donor and pretransplant recipient Inverse Simpson Index values. Recipient TCR diversity dropped after transplant; expanded clonotypes rose from day 30 to 180. Without cell sorting, CD4 versus CD8 contributions remain unresolved.

In the case of this clone: Its specificity is not known.

Regarding time point: recipient sample about 28 days before transplant, after cytoreduction. Profiled with immunoSEQ multiplex PCR; TCRdb holds only in-frame clones, not every one. The sample lists 25,000 to 35,000 clones, approximately 94% occurring once. V was cut by 8 bases and J by 0 bases, with 16 bases left in between. The V gene's germline CDR1 is MDHEN and CDR2 SYDVKM. This CDR3 comprises 15 residues. The sequence came from a man aged 50 to 60 with acute myeloid leukemia. Some clones in this sample may be carry-over from other donors' samples. The V gene is TRBV28, the J gene TRBJ1-1, with D possibly matching TRBD1 (5 bases). The specimen was peripheral blood mononuclear cells, collected before stem cell transplant. The CDR3 nucleotides read TGTGCCAGCGGGTCTCGCAGGGTACTGAACACTGAAGCTTTCTTT. This translates into CASGSRRVLNTEAFF.